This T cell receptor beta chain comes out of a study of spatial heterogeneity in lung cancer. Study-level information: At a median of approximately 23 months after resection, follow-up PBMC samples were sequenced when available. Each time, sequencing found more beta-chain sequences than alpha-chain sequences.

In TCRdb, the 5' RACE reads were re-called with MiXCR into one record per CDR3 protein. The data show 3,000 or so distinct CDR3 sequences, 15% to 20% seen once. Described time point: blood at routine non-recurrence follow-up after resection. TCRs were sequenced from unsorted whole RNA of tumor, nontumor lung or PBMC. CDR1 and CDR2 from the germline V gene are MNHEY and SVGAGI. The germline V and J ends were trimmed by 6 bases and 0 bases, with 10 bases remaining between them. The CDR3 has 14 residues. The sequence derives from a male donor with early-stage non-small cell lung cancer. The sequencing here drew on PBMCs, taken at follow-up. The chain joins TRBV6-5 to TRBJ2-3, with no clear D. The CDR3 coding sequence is TGTGCCAGCAGAGGAGACACAAGCACAGATACGCAGTATTTT. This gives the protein CASRGDTSTDTQYF.